This entry lists 32 T cell receptor beta chains sequenced from one sample in a study of T cell responses to AZD1222 COVID-19 vaccine (TCRdb year 2021). The time point label, as the study defines it: about 28 days (+/-7) after the second vaccine dose. The treatment or condition label, as the study defines it: meningococcal conjugate vaccine given as trial control. Library generation was performed with the immunoSEQ multiplex PCR assay. The table was pulled from immuneACCESS by TCRdb, which kept in-frame rearrangements only. Such tables lose some clones; where checked, under half of the loss comes from unresolved V genes, and the rest has no known cause. This sample is represented by about 140,000 clones; around 90% of them were singletons. The ten biggest clones cover roughly 7.5% of the sample. The material was peripheral blood, obtained 28 days after the second dose of the MenACWY control vaccine. The source is an adult who received the MenACWY meningococcal vaccine as a control.

This clone came up a few times. At one end, the junction sequence differs from germline, possibly due to a read error. V and J are TRBV6-5 and TRBJ2-7, with 12 bases matching TRBD2. Germline CDR1 MNHEY, CDR2 SVGAGI. This CDR3 has 15 residues. In DNA, the CDR3 is TGTGCCAGCAGTCCCCCGGGACTAGCGGGCTACGGGCAGTACTTC. Translating it yields CASSPPGLAGYGQYF.

CDR3 in amino acids: CATSREETGSYGYTF. The CDR3 region has the DNA TGTGCCACCAGCAGGGAAGAAACAGGGAGCTATGGCTACACCTTC. V gene TRBV15 combines with J gene TRBJ1-2; D perhaps matches TRBD1 (6 bases). V shed 3 bases and J shed 4 bases, with 15 bases lying between them. The CDR3 sequence is 15 residues long. Germline V CDR1 and CDR2: LNHNV, YYDKDF (reference sequence). The full variable domain, completed using reference TRBV15 and TRBJ1-2, is DAMVIQNPRYQVTQFGKPVTLSCSQTLNHNVMYWYQQKSSQAPKLLFHYYDKDFNNEADTPDNFQSRRPNTSFCFLDIRSPGLGDTAMYLCATSREETGSYGYTFGSGTRLTVV.

A remark on this clone: A junction end diverges from the germline sequence, so it may reflect a read error. The V gene is TRBV29-1, the J gene TRBJ2-1; the match to TRBD2 covers 9 bases. Germline V gene lookup returns CDR1 SQVTM and CDR2 ANQGSEA. The CDR3 covers 15 residues. The CDR3 loop is CSVEGGSGSLNEQFF. DNA of the CDR3: TGCAGCGTGGAAGGTGGTAGCGGGAGTCTAAATGAGCAGTTCTTC.

The chain uses TRBV7-2 and TRBJ1-5; no reliable D call. CDR3 size: 13 residues. The germline gives CDR1 SGHTA, CDR2 FQGNSA. V lost 2 bases and J 6 bases, leaving 8 bases between the germline ends. CDR3 DNA sequence: TGTGCCAGCAGCTTAATGTTGGGTCAGCCCCAGCATTTT. This gives the protein CASSLMLGQPQHF.

V usage is TRBV3-1 (or the pseudogene TRBV3-2) and J usage is TRBJ2-1, with 12 bases matching TRBD2. The CDR3 extends over 15 amino acids. Germline V gene data show CDR1 as LGHDT and CDR2 as YNNKEL (reference sequence). Trimming cost V 5 bases and J 11 bases; bases outside gene matches: 10. The CDR3 region is CASSARGLAGTKQFF. In nucleotides, the CDR3 is TGTGCCAGCAGCGCCCGCGGACTAGCGGGAACTAAGCAGTTCTTC.

This clone occurred once. This specimen includes other DNA sequences encoding the same CDR3. The V call is TRBV18, the J call TRBJ1-4, with 11 bases lining up with TRBD1. Per germline, CDR1 KGHSH and CDR2 LQKENI. The CDR3 runs 14 residues. Trimming took 3 bases from V and 8 from J; bases not matched to a gene: 2. In DNA, the CDR3 is TGTGCCAGCTCACCGGGACAGGGGGGCGAAAAACTGTTTTTT. Amino acid sequence: CASSPGQGGEKLFF.

The rearrangement joins TRBV28 to TRBJ2-7; maybe TRBD1 (6 bases). The CDR3 contains 12 residues. V lost 6 bases to trimming and J lost 1 base, with 7 bases between them. Germline V gives CDR1 MDHEN, CDR2 SYDVKM. The CDR3 nucleotides read TGTGCCAGCAGCCAGGGGTCCTACGAGCAGTACTTC. It encodes CASSQGSYEQYF.

The chain is built from TRBV30 and TRBJ1-3; D is unclear. This CDR3 is built from 14 residues. The V gene lost 7 bases and the J gene lost 0 bases, with 13 bases spanning the gap. Germline V gene sequence: CDR1 GTSNPN, CDR2 SVGIG (reference sequence). CDR3 residues: CASGTLSSGNTIYF. CDR3 coding DNA: TGTGCCTCCGGTACCTTGAGCTCTGGAAACACCATATATTTT.

The chain combines TRBV19 with TRBJ2-7, with 12 bases matching TRBD2. The V and J ends lost 5 bases and 0 bases, in that order; junction bases with no gene match: 5. CDR1 and CDR2 from the germline V gene are LNHDA and SQIVND (reference sequence). The CDR3 covers 16 residues. The CDR3 DNA is TGTGCCAGTAGTCTCCGACTAGCGGGGGCCTCCTACGAGCAGTACTTC. Translation gives CASSLRLAGASYEQYF.

V is TRBV30 and J is TRBJ2-5; D is uncertain. The CDR3 has 12 amino acids. The V and J ends lost 4 bases and 5 bases respectively, with 11 bases between them. The germline V gene encodes CDR1 GTSNPN and CDR2 SVGIG (reference sequence). The CDR3 sequence: CAWTASWETQYF. The CDR3, as DNA: TGTGCCTGGACTGCCTCGTGGGAGACCCAGTACTTC.

The chain is built from TRBV9 and TRBJ2-3; D is ambiguous. This CDR3 region has 13 residues. The V gene's germline CDR1 is SGDLS and CDR2 YYNGEE. Between the trimmed V and J ends, which lost 3 bases and 1 base, there was a span of 6 bases. Written as DNA, the CDR3 is TGTGCCAGCAGCGCGACCCGCACAGATACGCAGTATTTT. Translating it yields CASSATRTDTQYF.

The J gene is TRBJ1-3, the V gene TRBV7-9; TRBD1 matches at 8 bases. Germline V CDR1 and CDR2: SEHNR, FQNEAQ (reference sequence). This CDR3 contains 16 residues. The V gene end was trimmed by 4 bases and the J gene end by 3 bases; junction bases not matched to a gene: 8. For the CDR3, the DNA is TGTGCCAGCAGCTCCCAGGACAGGGTTGATGGAAACACCATATATTTT. Protein product: CASSSQDRVDGNTIYF.

The rearrangement links TRBV12-3 or TRBV12-4 to TRBJ2-7; D may be TRBD1 or TRBD2 (5 bases each). The CDR3 is made up of 13 amino acids. Trimming shortened V by 5 bases and J by 3 bases, and 11 bases separated the two germline ends. The CDR3 reads CASSRGAHYEQYF. CDR3 DNA: TGTGCCAGCAGTCGAGGGGCCCACTACGAGCAGTACTTC.

The rearrangement links TRBV27 to TRBJ2-3; 12 nucleotides align to TRBD1. Germline lookup yields CDR1 MNHEY and CDR2 SMNVEV (reference sequence). The V gene end was trimmed by 8 bases and the J gene end by 5 bases; junction bases not matched to a gene: 23. This CDR3 contains 20 residues. The CDR3 DNA reads as TGTGCCAGCGGCCTTGGGGGACAGGGGGCTGGCGGGAGGGTTGGAGATACGCAGTATTTT. It encodes CASGLGGQGAGGRVGDTQYF.

The chain uses TRBV28 and TRBJ2-3, with 9 bases that match TRBD1. Germline CDR1 is MDHEN and CDR2 is SYDVKM. The CDR3 is made up of 16 amino acids. V lost 3 bases and J lost 4; bases outside the gene matches: 8. For the CDR3, the DNA is TGTGCCAGCAGTTTGGGGACAGGGAAGGTCCCAGATACGCAGTATTTT. It codes for CASSLGTGKVPDTQYF.

The chain has TRBV5-1 and TRBJ2-3, with D uncertain. This CDR3 comprises 13 residues. Trimming took 4 bases from V and 4 from J, leaving 10 bases between them. Germline V lookup: CDR1 SGHRS, CDR2 YFSETQ. CDR3 loop: CASSRVLADTQYF. The CDR3 coding sequence is TGCGCCAGCAGCCGAGTGCTGGCAGATACGCAGTATTTT.

The rearrangement joins TRBV18 to TRBJ2-6; 8 positions agree with TRBD1. J gave up 0 bases and V 2 bases, and 6 bases lay outside the gene matches. The CDR3 has 18 residues. Germline CDR1 and CDR2: KGHSH and LQKENI. CDR3 in amino acids: CASSPTNRGSSGANVLTF. The CDR3 coding sequence is TGTGCCAGCTCACCAACCAACAGGGGGTCCTCTGGGGCCAACGTCCTGACTTTC.

This chain connects TRBV5-6 to TRBJ2-7; the D gene is possibly TRBD1 (6 bases). The CDR3 sequence is 15 residues long. In germline, CDR1 is SGHDT, CDR2 YYEEEE. The V end was cut by 6 bases, the J end by 3 bases, with 19 bases between. The CDR3 nucleotides read TGTGCCAGCACCCTCCGGGACATACAGTACTACGAGCAGTACTTC. This encodes CASTLRDIQYYEQYF.

V gene TRBV4-3 combines with J gene TRBJ2-1, with D perhaps TRBD1 or TRBD2 (7 bases each). The ends were cut back, 0 bases at V and 3 bases at J, with 21 bases in the middle. Per the germline V gene, CDR1 is LGHNA and CDR2 is YSLEER. The CDR3 has 19 amino acids. The CDR3 spells CASSQDPAQGGGIYNEQFF. As DNA, the CDR3 is TGCGCCAGCAGCCAAGACCCTGCCCAGGGGGGGGGAATCTACAATGAGCAGTTCTTC.

In nucleotides, the CDR3 is TGTGCCAGCAGCTCGGGGCAGGGATGGCGAACTGAAGCTTTCTTT. This gives the protein CASSSGQGWRTEAFF. The V gene is TRBV7-2, the J gene TRBJ1-1; D perhaps matches TRBD1 (5 bases). Germline V gives CDR1 SGHTA, CDR2 FQGNSA. The CDR3 extends over 15 amino acids. V was cut by 4 bases and J by 5 bases, with 17 bases left in between.

The chain couples TRBV15 to TRBJ1-5, with TRBD1 as a possible D gene (6 bases). CDR1 is LNHNV and CDR2 is YYDKDF in the germline V gene (reference sequence). Trimming removed 1 base from V and 1 base from J, with 14 bases in between. This CDR3 spans 17 amino acids. The CDR3 nucleotides are TGTGCCACCAGCAGAGTAGGGCCAGGGGCGAGCAATCAGCCCCAGCATTTT. This sequence encodes CATSRVGPGASNQPQHF.

This clone was seen a single time. The rearrangement links TRBV21-1 to TRBJ2-4; the table's TRBD1 call for D was not verified on the DNA. TRBV21-1 represents a pseudogene. The CDR3 is made up of 14 amino acids. CDR3 region: CASLRGQAKNIQYF. In nucleotides, the CDR3 is TGTGCCAGCTTGAGGGGACAGGCCAAAAACATTCAGTACTTC.

The chain is built from TRBV5-6 and TRBJ2-3, with TRBD2 matching over 13 bases. From germline, CDR1 is SGHDT and CDR2 YYEEEE. This CDR3 contains 16 residues. Losses at the gene ends were 2 bases for V and 3 bases for J; bases not matched to a gene: 3. The CDR3 DNA sequence: TGTGCCAGCAGCTTACTAGCGGGGGGGCCAACAGATACGCAGTATTTT. Encoded protein: CASSLLAGGPTDTQYF.

This clone came up once. The rearrangement uses TRBV28 and TRBJ1-5, with D unclear. The CDR3 runs 14 residues. Germline values: CDR1 MDHEN, CDR2 SYDVKM. Trimming removed 2 bases from V and 4 bases from J, with 9 bases in between. For the CDR3, the DNA is TGTGCCAGCAGTTTAATAGGCGGTAATCAGCCCCAGCATTTT. This codes for CASSLIGGNQPQHF.

This rearrangement joins TRBV3-1 (or the pseudogene TRBV3-2) to TRBJ1-1; D call uncertain. CDR1 is LGHDT and CDR2 is YNNKEL in the germline V gene (reference sequence). V was pared by 1 base and J by 1 base, with 10 bases between. This CDR3 has 15 residues. The CDR3, as DNA: TGTGCCAGCAGCCAAGTTTCGGGAACGAACACTGAAGCTTTCTTT. Protein: CASSQVSGTNTEAFF.

This rearrangement joins TRBV5-4 to TRBJ1-4; D is unresolved. CDR3 length: 15 amino acids. Between the trimmed V and J ends, which lost 4 bases and 4 bases, there was a span of 14 bases. CDR1 and CDR2 (germline): SGHNT, YYREEE (reference sequence). The chain's CDR3 is CASSPGPGHNEKLFF. CDR3 nucleotide sequence: TGTGCCAGCAGCCCCGGACCGGGTCATAATGAAAAACTGTTTTTT.

The CDR3 DNA reads as TGTGCCAGCAGTTCTTCTGGGTCAGAAGCGATCTACAATGAGCAGTTCTTC. Its translation is CASSSSGSEAIYNEQFF. The rearrangement links TRBV28 to TRBJ2-1; D remains ambiguous. The germline gives CDR1 MDHEN, CDR2 SYDVKM. V lost 4 bases and J 3 bases, leaving 19 bases between the germline ends. This CDR3 has 17 amino acids. Combining the CDR3 with reference TRBV28 and TRBJ2-1 gives the whole variable domain DVKVTQSSRYLVKRTGEKVFLECVQDMDHENMFWYRQDPGLGLRLIYFSYDVKMKEKGDIPEGYSVSREKKERFSLILESASTNQTSMYLCASSSSGSEAIYNEQFFGPGTRLTVL.

The chain employs TRBV3-1 (or the pseudogene TRBV3-2) and TRBJ1-2; D gene uncertain. V was cut by 6 bases and J by 7 bases, with 12 bases left in between. The CDR3 extends over 12 amino acids. Germline V gene sequence: CDR1 LGHDT, CDR2 YNNKEL (reference sequence). CDR3 sequence (DNA): TGTGCCAGCAGGGCCTCAGGTCTTGGCTACACCTTC. It translates to CASRASGLGYTF.

V is TRBV28 and J is TRBJ2-7, with TRBD1 identical over 8 bases. The germline CDR1 and CDR2 sequences are MDHEN and SYDVKM. This CDR3 spans 14 amino acids. V lost 5 bases, J lost 3 bases, and 6 bases stayed unmatched. In nucleotides, the CDR3 is TGTGCCAGCAGTCGGACAGGGCCAGTCTACGAGCAGTACTTC. Translating gives CASSRTGPVYEQYF. The whole variable domain, filled in from reference TRBV28 and TRBJ2-7, reads DVKVTQSSRYLVKRTGEKVFLECVQDMDHENMFWYRQDPGLGLRLIYFSYDVKMKEKGDIPEGYSVSREKKERFSLILESASTNQTSMYLCASSRTGPVYEQYFGPGTRLTVT.

This rearrangement joins TRBV7-2 to TRBJ2-5; 13 nucleotides agree with TRBD2. Trimming removed 6 bases from V and 5 bases from J; junction bases left unmatched: 6. The CDR3 has 15 amino acids. Per the germline V gene, CDR1 is SGHTA and CDR2 is FQGNSA. CDR3 in DNA: TGTGCCAGCAGTCCTACTAGCGGGAGGGCCGAGACCCAGTACTTC. Its translation: CASSPTSGRAETQYF.

This chain's CDR3 is CASSLRGVGEQYF. The CDR3 DNA follows: TGTGCCAGCAGTCTCCGGGGTGTGGGCGAGCAGTACTTC. The rearrangement uses TRBV27 and TRBJ2-7; possible D gene TRBD2, 5 bases. The V end was cut by 5 bases, the J end by 6 bases, with 14 bases between. This CDR3 region has 13 residues. Germline values: CDR1 MNHEY, CDR2 SMNVEV (reference sequence).

CDR3 region: CAWREGKETQYF. For the CDR3, the DNA is TGTGCCTGGAGGGAAGGTAAAGAGACCCAGTACTTC. The V call is TRBV30, the J call TRBJ2-5; D not certain. This CDR3 has 12 residues. Trimming left V 3 bases short and J 3 bases short, with 8 bases between. CDR1 and CDR2 from the germline V gene are GTSNPN and SVGIG (reference sequence).